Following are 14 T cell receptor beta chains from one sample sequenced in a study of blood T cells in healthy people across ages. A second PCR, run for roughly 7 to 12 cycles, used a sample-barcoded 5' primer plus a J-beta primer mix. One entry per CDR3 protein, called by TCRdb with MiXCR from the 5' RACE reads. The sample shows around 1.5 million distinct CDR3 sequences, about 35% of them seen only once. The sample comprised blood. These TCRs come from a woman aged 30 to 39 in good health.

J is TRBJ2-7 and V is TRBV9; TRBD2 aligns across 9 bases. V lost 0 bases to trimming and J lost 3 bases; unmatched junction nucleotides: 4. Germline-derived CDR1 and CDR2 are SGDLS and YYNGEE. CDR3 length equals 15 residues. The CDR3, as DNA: TGTGCCAGCAGCGTAGGGACTAGCGAGATCTACGAGCAGTACTTC. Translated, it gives CASSVGTSEIYEQYF.

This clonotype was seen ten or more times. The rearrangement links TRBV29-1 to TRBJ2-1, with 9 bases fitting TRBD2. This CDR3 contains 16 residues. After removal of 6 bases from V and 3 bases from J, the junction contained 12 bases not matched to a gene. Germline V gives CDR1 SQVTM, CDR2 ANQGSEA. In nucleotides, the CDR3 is TGCAGCGTCCCTAGCGGGGTGAGTTTTGGCTACAATGAGCAGTTCTTC. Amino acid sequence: CSVPSGVSFGYNEQFF.

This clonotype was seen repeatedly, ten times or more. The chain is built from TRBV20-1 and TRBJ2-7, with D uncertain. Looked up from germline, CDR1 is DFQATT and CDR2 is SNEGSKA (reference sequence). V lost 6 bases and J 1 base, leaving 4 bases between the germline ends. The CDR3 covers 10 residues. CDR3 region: CSAQSYEQYF. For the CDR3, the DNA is TGCAGTGCCCAATCCTACGAGCAGTACTTC.

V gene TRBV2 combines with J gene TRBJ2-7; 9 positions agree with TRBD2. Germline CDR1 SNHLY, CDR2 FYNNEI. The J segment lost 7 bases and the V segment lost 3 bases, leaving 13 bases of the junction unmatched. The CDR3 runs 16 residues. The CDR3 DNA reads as TGTGCCAGCAGTGATATAGTAGCGGGAGCCTACAATGAGCAGTACTTC. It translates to CASSDIVAGAYNEQYF.

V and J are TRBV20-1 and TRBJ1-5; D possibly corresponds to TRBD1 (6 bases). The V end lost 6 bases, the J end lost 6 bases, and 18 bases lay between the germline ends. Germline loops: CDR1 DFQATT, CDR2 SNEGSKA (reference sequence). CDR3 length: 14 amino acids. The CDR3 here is CSARSRGQGQPQHF. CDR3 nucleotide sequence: TGCAGTGCCAGAAGCCGGGGGCAAGGTCAGCCCCAGCATTTT.

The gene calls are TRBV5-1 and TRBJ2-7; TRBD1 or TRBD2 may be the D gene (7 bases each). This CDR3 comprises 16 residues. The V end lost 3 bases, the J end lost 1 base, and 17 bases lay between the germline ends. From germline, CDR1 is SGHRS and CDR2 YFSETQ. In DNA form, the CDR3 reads TGCGCCAGCAGCTCCGAGGGGGCGGGGGTTTCCTACGAGCAGTACTTC. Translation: CASSSEGAGVSYEQYF.

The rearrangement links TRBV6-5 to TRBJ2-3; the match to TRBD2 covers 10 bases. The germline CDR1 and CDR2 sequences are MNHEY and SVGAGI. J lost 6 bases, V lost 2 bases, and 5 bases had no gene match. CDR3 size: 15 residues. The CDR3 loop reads CASSYGLAGADTQYF. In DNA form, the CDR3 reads TGTGCCAGCAGTTACGGGCTAGCGGGGGCCGATACGCAGTATTTT.

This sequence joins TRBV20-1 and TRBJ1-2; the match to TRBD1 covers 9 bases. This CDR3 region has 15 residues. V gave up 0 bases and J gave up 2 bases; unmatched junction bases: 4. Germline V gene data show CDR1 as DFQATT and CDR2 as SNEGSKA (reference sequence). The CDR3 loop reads CSARDGQGINYGYTF. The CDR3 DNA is TGCAGTGCTAGAGATGGACAGGGGATAAACTATGGCTACACCTTC.

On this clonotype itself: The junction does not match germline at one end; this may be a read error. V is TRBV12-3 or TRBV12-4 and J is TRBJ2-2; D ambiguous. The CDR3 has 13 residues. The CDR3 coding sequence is TGTGCCGGCAGTTTGCTCCTCTCCGGGGAGCTGTTTTTT. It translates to CAGSLLLSGELFF.

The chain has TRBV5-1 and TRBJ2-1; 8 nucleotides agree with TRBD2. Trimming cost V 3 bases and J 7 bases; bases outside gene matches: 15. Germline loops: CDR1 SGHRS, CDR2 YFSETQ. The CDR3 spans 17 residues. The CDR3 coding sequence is TGCGCCAGCAGCTCCGTAACTAGCGGCCGGGAATGGAATGAGCAGTTCTTC. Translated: CASSSVTSGREWNEQFF.

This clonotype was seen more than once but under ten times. The chain's CDR3 is CASSFQGQPLYEQFF. CDR3 nucleotides: TGTGCCAGCAGCTTTCAGGGACAGCCTCTGTATGAGCAGTTCTTC. The chain recombines TRBV5-6 with TRBJ2-1; 7 nucleotides match TRBD1. The CDR3 covers 15 residues. Germline V gives CDR1 SGHDT, CDR2 YYEEEE. V dropped 2 bases and J dropped 8; count of bases not matched to a gene: 10.

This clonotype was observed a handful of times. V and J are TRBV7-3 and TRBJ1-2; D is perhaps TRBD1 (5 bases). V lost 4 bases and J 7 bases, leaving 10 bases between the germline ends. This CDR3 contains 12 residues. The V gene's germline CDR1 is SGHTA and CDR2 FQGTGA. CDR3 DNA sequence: TGTGCCAGCAGCTCCCAGGGAAGTGGCTACACCTTC. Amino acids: CASSSQGSGYTF.

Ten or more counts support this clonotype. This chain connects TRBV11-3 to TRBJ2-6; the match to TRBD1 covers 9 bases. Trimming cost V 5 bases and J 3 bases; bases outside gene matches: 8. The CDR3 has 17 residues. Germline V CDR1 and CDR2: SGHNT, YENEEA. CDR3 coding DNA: TGTGCCAGCAGCCCCGGGACAGGGTCAAGTGGGGCCAACGTCCTGACTTTC. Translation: CASSPGTGSSGANVLTF.

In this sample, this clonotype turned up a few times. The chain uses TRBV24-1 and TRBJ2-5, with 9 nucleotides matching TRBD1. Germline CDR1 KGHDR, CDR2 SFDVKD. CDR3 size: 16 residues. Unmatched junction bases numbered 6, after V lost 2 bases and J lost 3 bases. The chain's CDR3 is CATSDSGTGKEETQYF. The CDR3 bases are TGTGCCACCAGTGATTCCGGGACAGGGAAAGAAGAGACCCAGTACTTC.